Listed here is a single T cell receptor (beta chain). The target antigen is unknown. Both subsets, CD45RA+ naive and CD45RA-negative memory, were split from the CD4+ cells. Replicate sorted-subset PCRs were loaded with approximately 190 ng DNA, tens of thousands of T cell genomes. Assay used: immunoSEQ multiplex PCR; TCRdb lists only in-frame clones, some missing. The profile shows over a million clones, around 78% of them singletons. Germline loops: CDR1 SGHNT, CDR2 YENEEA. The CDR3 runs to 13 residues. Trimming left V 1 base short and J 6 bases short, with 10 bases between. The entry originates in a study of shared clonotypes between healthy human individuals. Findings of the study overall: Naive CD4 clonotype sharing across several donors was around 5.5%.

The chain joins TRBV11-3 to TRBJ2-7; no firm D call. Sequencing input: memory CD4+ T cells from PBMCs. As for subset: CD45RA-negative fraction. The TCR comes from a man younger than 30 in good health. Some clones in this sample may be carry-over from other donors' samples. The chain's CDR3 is CASSLGRPREQYF. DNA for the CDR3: TGTGCCAGCAGCTTAGGCCGTCCGCGCGAGCAGTACTTC.